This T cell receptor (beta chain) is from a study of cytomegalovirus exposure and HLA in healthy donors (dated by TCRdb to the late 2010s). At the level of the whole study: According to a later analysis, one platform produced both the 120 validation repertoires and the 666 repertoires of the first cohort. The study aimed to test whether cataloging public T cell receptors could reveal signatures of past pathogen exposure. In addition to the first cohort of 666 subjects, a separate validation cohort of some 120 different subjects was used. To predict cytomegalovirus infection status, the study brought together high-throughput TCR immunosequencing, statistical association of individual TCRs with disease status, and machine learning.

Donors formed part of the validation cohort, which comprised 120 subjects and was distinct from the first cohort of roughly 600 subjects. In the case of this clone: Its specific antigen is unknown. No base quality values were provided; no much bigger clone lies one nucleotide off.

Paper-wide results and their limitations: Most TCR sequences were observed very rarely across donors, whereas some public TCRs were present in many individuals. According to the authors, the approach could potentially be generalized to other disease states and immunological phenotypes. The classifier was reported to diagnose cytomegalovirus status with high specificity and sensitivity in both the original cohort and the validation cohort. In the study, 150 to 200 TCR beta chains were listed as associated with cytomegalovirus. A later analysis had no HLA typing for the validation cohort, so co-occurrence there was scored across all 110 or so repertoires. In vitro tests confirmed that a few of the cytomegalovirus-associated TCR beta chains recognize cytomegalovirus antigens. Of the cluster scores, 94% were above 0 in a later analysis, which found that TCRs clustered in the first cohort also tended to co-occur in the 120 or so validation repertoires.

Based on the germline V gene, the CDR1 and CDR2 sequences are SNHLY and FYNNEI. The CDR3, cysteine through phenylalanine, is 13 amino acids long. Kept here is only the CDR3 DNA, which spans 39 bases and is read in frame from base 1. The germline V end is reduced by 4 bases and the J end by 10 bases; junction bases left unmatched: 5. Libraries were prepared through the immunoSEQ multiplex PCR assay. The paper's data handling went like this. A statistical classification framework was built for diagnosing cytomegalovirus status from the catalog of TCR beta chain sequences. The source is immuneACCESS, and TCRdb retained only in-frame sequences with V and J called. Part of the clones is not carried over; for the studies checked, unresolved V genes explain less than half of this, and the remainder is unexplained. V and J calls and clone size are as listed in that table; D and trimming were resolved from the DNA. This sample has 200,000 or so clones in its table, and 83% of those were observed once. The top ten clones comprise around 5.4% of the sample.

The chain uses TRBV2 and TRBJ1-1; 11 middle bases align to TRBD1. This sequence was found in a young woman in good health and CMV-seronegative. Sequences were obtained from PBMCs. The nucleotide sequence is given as TGTGCCAGCAGTGGTGGGACAGGGGGTAGAGCTTTCTTT. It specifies CASSGGTGGRAFF.